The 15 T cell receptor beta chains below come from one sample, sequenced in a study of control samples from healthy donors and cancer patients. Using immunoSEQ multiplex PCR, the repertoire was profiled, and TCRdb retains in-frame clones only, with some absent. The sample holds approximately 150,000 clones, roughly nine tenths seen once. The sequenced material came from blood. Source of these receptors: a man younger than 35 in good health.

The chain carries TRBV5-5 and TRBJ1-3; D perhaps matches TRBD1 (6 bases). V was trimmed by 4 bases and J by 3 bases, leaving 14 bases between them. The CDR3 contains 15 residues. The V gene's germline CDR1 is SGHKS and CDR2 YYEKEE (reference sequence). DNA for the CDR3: TGTGCCAGCAGCGTCACAGGGAGTTATGGAAACACCATATATTTT. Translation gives CASSVTGSYGNTIYF.

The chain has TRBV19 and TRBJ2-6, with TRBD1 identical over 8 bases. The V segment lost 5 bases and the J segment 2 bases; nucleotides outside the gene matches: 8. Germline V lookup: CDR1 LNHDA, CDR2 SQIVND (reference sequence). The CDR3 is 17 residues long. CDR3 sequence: CASSPDRVSAGANVLTF. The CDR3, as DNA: TGTGCCAGTAGTCCGGACAGGGTCTCTGCTGGGGCCAACGTCCTGACTTTC. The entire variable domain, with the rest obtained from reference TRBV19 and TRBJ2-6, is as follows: DGGITQSPKYLFRKEGQNVTLSCEQNLNHDAMYWYRQDPGQGLRLIYYSQIVNDFQKGDIAEGYSVSREKKESFPLTVTSAQKNPTAFYLCASSPDRVSAGANVLTFGAGSRLTVL.

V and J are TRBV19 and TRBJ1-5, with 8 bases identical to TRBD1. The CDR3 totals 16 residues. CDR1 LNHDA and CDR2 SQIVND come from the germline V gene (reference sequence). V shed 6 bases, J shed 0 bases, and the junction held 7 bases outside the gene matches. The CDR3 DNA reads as TGTGCCAGTAGAGACAGGGGAGGGCATAGCAATCAGCCCCAGCATTTT. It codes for CASRDRGGHSNQPQHF.

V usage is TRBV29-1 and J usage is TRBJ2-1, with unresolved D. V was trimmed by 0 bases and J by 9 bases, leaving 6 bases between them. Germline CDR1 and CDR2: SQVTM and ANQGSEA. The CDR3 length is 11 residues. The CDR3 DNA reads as TGCAGCGTTGAAGATCCCGGTGAGCAGTTCTTC. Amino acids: CSVEDPGEQFF.

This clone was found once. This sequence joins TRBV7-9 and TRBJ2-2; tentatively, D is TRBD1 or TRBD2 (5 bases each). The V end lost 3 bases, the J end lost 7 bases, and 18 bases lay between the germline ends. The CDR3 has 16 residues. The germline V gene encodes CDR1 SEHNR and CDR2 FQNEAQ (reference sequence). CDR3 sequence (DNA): TGTGCCAGCAGCTTGAGCCAGGGAGCAGGAGTCGGGGAGCTGTTTTTT. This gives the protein CASSLSQGAGVGELFF. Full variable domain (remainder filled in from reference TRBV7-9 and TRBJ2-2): DTGVSQNPRHKITKRGQNVTFRCDPISEHNRLYWYRQTLGQGPEFLTYFQNEAQLEKSRLLSDRFSAERPKGSFSTLEIQRTEQGDSAMYLCASSLSQGAGVGELFFGEGSRLTVL.

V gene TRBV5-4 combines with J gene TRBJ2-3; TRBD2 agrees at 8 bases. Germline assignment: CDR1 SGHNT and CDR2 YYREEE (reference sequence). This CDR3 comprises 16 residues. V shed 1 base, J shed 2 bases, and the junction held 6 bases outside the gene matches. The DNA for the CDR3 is TGTGCCAGCAGCTTGACGGCGGGGGGACCCACAGATACGCAGTATTTT. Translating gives CASSLTAGGPTDTQYF.

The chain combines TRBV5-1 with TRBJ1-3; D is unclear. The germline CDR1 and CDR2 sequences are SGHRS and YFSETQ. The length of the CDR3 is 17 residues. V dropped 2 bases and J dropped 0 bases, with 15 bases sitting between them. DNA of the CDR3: TGCGCCAGCAGCTTACAAGGACGGCTAAGCTCTGGAAACACCATATATTTT. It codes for CASSLQGRLSSGNTIYF.

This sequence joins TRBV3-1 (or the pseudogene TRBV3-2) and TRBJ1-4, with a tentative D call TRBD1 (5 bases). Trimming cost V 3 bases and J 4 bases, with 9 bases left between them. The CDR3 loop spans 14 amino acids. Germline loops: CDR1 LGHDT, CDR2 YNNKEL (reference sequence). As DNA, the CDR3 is TGTGCCAGCAGCCATCACAGGAGTAATGAAAAACTGTTTTTT. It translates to CASSHHRSNEKLFF.

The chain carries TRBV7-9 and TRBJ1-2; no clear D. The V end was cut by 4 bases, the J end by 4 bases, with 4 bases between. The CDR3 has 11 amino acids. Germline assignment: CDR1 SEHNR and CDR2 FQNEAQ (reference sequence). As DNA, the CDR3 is TGTGCCAGCAGCTCGACCTATGGCTACACCTTC. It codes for CASSSTYGYTF.

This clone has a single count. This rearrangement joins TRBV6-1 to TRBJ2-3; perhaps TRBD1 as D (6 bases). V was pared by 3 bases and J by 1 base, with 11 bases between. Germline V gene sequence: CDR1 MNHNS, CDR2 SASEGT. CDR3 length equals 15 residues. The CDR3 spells CASSDMGARTDTQYF. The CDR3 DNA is TGTGCCAGCAGTGACATGGGGGCTCGCACAGATACGCAGTATTTT.

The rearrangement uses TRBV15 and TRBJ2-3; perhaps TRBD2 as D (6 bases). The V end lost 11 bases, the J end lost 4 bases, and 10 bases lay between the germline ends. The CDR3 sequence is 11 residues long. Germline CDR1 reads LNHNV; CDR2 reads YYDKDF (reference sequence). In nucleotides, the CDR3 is TGTGCCGCCGGGACTCCAGATACGCAGTATTTT. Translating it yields CAAGTPDTQYF.

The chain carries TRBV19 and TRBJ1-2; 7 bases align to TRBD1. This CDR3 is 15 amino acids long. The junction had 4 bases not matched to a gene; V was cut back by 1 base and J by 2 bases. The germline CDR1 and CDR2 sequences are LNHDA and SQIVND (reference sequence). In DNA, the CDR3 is TGTGCCAGTAGTATAGGGAACAGGGGAAACTATGGCTACACCTTC. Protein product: CASSIGNRGNYGYTF. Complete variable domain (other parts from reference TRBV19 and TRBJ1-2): DGGITQSPKYLFRKEGQNVTLSCEQNLNHDAMYWYRQDPGQGLRLIYYSQIVNDFQKGDIAEGYSVSREKKESFPLTVTSAQKNPTAFYLCASSIGNRGNYGYTFGSGTRLTVV.

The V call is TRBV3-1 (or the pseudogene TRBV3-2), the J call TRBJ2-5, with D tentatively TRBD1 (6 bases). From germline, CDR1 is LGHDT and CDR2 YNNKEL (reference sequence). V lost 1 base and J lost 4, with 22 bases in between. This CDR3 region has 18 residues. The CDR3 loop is CASSQVSIRGLRGETQYF. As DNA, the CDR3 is TGTGCCAGCAGCCAAGTCTCAATCAGGGGCCTCAGAGGAGAGACCCAGTACTTC.

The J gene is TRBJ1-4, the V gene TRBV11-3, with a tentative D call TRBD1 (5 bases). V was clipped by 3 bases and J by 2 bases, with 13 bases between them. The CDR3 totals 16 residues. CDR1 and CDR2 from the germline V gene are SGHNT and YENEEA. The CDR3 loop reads CASSFGRDGTNEKLFF. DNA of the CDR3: TGTGCCAGCAGCTTCGGCAGGGATGGGACTAATGAAAAACTGTTTTTT.

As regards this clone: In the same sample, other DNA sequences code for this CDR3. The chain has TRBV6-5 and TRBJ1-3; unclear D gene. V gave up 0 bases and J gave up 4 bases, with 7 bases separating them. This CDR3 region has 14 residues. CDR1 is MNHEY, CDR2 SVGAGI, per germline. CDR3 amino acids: CASSYSPLGNTIYF. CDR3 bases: TGTGCCAGCAGTTACTCGCCACTAGGAAACACCATATATTTT.